Detailed here is one T cell receptor beta chain. The data are from a study of control samples from healthy donors and cancer patients. CDR1 and CDR2 from the germline V gene are GTSNPN and SVGIG (reference sequence). The CDR3 extends over 10 amino acids. Data came from immunoSEQ multiplex PCR; TCRdb stores just in-frame clones and leaves some out. The repertoire includes about 220,000 clones, roughly 94% of them detected once, and approximately 1.5% sits in the top ten. The sequence derives from a man aged 50-60 years in good health. The chain recombines TRBV30 with TRBJ1-2; D gene ambiguous. The material sequenced was blood. CDR3: CAIRAYGYTF. The CDR3 DNA sequence: TGTGCAATACGGGCCTATGGCTACACCTTC.